This TCR beta chain was identified during a study of patients and donors after allogeneic stem cell transplantation. Trimming cost V 5 bases and J 0 bases, with 7 bases left between them. CDR3 length equals 13 residues. The V gene's germline CDR1 is SEHNR and CDR2 FQNEAQ (reference sequence). This clonotype has a handful of counts. TCRdb reanalysed the RT-PCR reads using MiXCR and keeps one entry per CDR3 protein. The sample records 190,000 or so distinct CDR3 sequences, more than 35% being singletons. The V and J genes are TRBV7-9 and TRBJ1-1, with unresolved D. The sequence derives from a human donor who was either an allogeneic HSCT recipient or a stem cell or donor lymphocyte infusion donor (not recorded which). It is not recorded whose cells these are; they may come from a transplant donor. Sequenced input: blood, either unsorted or a sorted T cell fraction (not recorded which). The CDR3 region has the DNA TGTGCCAGCAGCCCACTTTTGAACACTGAAGCTTTCTTT. Amino acid sequence: CASSPLLNTEAFF.